One and the same sample provided the 5 T cell receptor beta chains below, sequenced in a study of T cells in Graves' hyperthyroidism and ophthalmopathy. TCR beta CDR3 region amplification was performed from RNA transcripts. RT-PCR in the first round (using the HTBI primer set) targeted the TCR CDR3. TCRdb recomputed calls from the multiplex PCR reads with MiXCR, one row per CDR3 protein. The sample holds fewer than 250,000 distinct CDR3 sequences, 15% to 20% seen once. Source material: blood. The receptors were gathered from a woman aged 18-29 years with Graves' ophthalmopathy.

This clonotype has only a few counts. The V and J genes are TRBV9 and TRBJ2-1, with 8 bases that match TRBD2. Germline-derived CDR1 and CDR2 are SGDLS and YYNGEE. Trimming at V came to 1 base and at J to 8 bases, leaving 5 bases not matched to a gene. The CDR3 consists of 14 residues. Here the CDR3 DNA reads TGTGCCAGCAGCGTAATGGGACTAGTCGATGAGCAGTTCTTC. This gives the protein CASSVMGLVDEQFF.

V gene TRBV6-2 or TRBV6-3 combines with J gene TRBJ2-5, with a tentative D call TRBD1 (7 bases). This CDR3 has 15 amino acids. The V end was cut by 6 bases, the J end by 5 bases, with 19 bases between. Germline CDR1 reads MNHEY; CDR2 reads SVGEGT. The CDR3 is CASRSLGRGRETQYF. CDR3 bases: TGTGCCAGCAGAAGCCTCGGCAGGGGGAGGGAGACCCAGTACTTC.

In this sample, this clonotype turned up a few times. This rearrangement joins TRBV5-1 to TRBJ2-3, with D possibly TRBD1 on 5 matching bases. The V gene's germline CDR1 is SGHRS and CDR2 YFSETQ. V gave up 0 bases and J gave up 0 bases, with 8 bases separating them. The CDR3 consists of 15 residues. This CDR3 is CASSLDPGSTDTQYF. The DNA for the CDR3 is TGCGCCAGCAGCTTGGACCCAGGGAGCACAGATACGCAGTATTTT. Full variable domain (rest looked up from reference TRBV5-1 and TRBJ2-3): KAGVTQTPRYLIKTRGQQVTLSCSPISGHRSVSWYQQTPGQGLQFLFEYFSETQRNKGNFPGRFSGRQFSNSRSEMNVSTLELGDSALYLCASSLDPGSTDTQYFGPGTRLTVL.

This clonotype has a handful of counts. V is TRBV10-1 and J is TRBJ2-2; no definite D call. CDR1 WNHNN and CDR2 SYGVQD come from the germline V gene (reference sequence). The CDR3 length is 13 residues. V was pared by 7 bases and J by 4 bases, with 10 bases between. CDR3: CASNRTCTGELFF. The CDR3 DNA reads as TGCGCCAGCAACCGGACGTGCACCGGGGAGCTGTTTTTT.

This clonotype showed up many times. The DNA of the CDR3 is TGTGCCAGCAGTTATTACACCGGGGAGCTGTTTTTT. This translates into CASSYYTGELFF. This chain joins TRBV28 and TRBJ2-2; D gene uncertain. The CDR3 loop spans 12 amino acids. Per germline, CDR1 MDHEN and CDR2 SYDVKM. Trimming left V 4 bases short and J 3 bases short, with 3 bases between.